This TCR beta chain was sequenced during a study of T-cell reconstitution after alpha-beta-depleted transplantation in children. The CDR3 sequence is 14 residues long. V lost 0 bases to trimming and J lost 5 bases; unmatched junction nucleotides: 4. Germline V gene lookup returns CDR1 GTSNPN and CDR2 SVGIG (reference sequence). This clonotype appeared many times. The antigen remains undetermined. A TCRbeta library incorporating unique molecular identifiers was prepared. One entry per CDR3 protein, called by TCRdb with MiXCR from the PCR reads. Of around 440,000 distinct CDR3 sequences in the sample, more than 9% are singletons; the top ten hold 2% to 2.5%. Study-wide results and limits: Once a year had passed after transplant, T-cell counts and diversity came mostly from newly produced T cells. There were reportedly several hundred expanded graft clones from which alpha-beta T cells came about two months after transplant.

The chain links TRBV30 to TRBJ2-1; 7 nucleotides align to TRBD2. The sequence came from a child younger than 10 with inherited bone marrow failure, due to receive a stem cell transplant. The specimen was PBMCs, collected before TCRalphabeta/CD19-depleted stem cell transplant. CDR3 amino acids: CAWSVLAPNNEQFF. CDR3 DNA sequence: TGTGCCTGGAGTGTACTAGCGCCGAACAATGAGCAGTTCTTC.